A single sample gave rise to the 8 T cell receptor beta chains below, sequenced in a study of T-cell memory formation after mild COVID-19. TCRdb re-derived calls from the 5' RACE reads in MiXCR, one entry per CDR3 protein. The data contain hundreds of thousands of distinct CDR3 sequences, approximately 21% of them singletons. Sequences were obtained from PBMCs or a T cell subset sorted from them (not recorded which). Receptor source: an adult woman who had mild COVID-19 (a few samples of this study predate the infection). Cell type and time point are not known.

Ten or more counts support this clonotype. This sequence joins TRBV5-1 and TRBJ1-5; no reliable D call. The V end lost 0 bases, the J end lost 6 bases, and 7 bases lay between the germline ends. There are 13 residues in the CDR3. The germline CDR1 and CDR2 sequences are SGHRS and YFSETQ. The CDR3 here is CASSLDSGQPQHF. DNA of the CDR3: TGCGCCAGCAGCTTGGATTCGGGTCAGCCCCAGCATTTT.

The J gene is TRBJ2-6, the V gene TRBV29-1; no definite D call. Per the germline V gene, CDR1 is SQVTM and CDR2 is ANQGSEA. The length of the CDR3 is 14 residues. V was pared by 3 bases and J by 0 bases, with 6 bases between. This chain's CDR3 is CSVESVSGANVLTF. CDR3 coding DNA: TGCAGCGTTGAGTCTGTCTCTGGGGCCAACGTCCTGACTTTC.

The genes are TRBV7-9 and TRBJ1-2; unclear D gene. The CDR3 consists of 16 residues. V shed 1 base and J shed 3 bases, with 15 bases lying between them. Germline values: CDR1 SEHNR, CDR2 FQNEAQ (reference sequence). In DNA form, the CDR3 reads TGTGCCAGCAGCTTAGGGTCGAGGGCACTTGACTATGGCTACACCTTC. This translates into CASSLGSRALDYGYTF.

This clonotype was picked up a small number of times. The V gene is TRBV9, the J gene TRBJ2-2; possibly TRBD1 or TRBD2 for D (5 bases each). The CDR3 extends over 15 amino acids. Trimming took 4 bases from V and 2 from J, leaving 12 bases between them. Germline V lookup: CDR1 SGDLS, CDR2 YYNGEE. This chain's CDR3 is CASSRGPINTGELFF. The CDR3 coding sequence is TGTGCCAGCAGCCGGGGACCGATTAACACCGGGGAGCTGTTTTTT.

The chain combines TRBV9 with TRBJ2-7; the D gene is possibly TRBD2 (5 bases). Trimming took 2 bases from V and 3 from J, leaving 12 bases between them. CDR3 size: 14 residues. Germline values: CDR1 SGDLS, CDR2 YYNGEE. The CDR3 DNA reads TGTGCCAGCAGCGTCGCTAACGAGGGCTACGAGCAGTACTTC. Translating it yields CASSVANEGYEQYF.

This CDR3 is CASSVNRVIKAGELFF. CDR3 bases: TGTGCCAGCAGCGTTAACAGGGTCATAAAGGCCGGGGAGCTGTTTTTT. The chain is built from TRBV7-8 and TRBJ2-2; D possibly corresponds to TRBD1 (6 bases). V lost 5 bases and J lost 6, with 19 bases in between. This CDR3 contains 16 residues. Looked up from germline, CDR1 is SGHVS and CDR2 is FQNEAQ.

The chain couples TRBV12-3 or TRBV12-4 to TRBJ2-1, with 8 bases aligning to TRBD2. The CDR3 is made up of 14 amino acids. With 6 bases clipped from V and 2 bases from J, the junction kept 3 bases outside the gene matches. The CDR3 DNA sequence: TGTGCCAGCAGAGTAGCGGGGCCCTACAATGAGCAGTTCTTC. Amino acids: CASRVAGPYNEQFF.

This rearrangement joins TRBV4-2 to TRBJ1-4, with D possibly being TRBD1 (6 bases). V lost 3 bases and J lost 6, with 8 bases in between. The CDR3 has 13 amino acids. The germline V gene has CDR1 LGHNA and CDR2 YNFKEQ. This CDR3 reads CASSQAGDEKLFF. CDR3 nucleotide sequence: TGTGCCAGCAGCCAGGCAGGGGATGAAAAACTGTTTTTT.